Reported below is one TCR beta chain. Its antigen is unknown. The sample belongs to a study of radiation and T cells in renal cell carcinoma. For the study at large: Nephrectomy followed 15 Gy stereotactic body radiation by 4 weeks.

Sequencing was performed with immunoSEQ multiplex PCR; in TCRdb, only in-frame clones are kept and a portion is missing. Of some 150,000 clones detected, approximately 87% appear once; the ten largest clones hold roughly 25%. The CDR3 loop spans 14 amino acids. From germline, CDR1 is MNHEY and CDR2 SVGAGI. Trimming pared 7 bases from V and 1 base from J, leaving 14 bases between. The time point is: baseline pretreatment blood. Sample treatment: 15 Gy SBRT to primary tumor, nephrectomy 4 weeks later. Study results and limitations: From baseline, blood top tumor clonotypes peaked at 2 weeks post-radiation.

The gene calls are TRBV6-5 and TRBJ2-7; D possibly corresponds to TRBD1 (6 bases). The TCR comes from a woman between 45 and 65 years old with renal cell carcinoma. Specimen: blood, collected from a patient whose treatment included radiotherapy and nephrectomy. CDR3 amino acids: CASTKDRRSYEQYF. For the CDR3, the DNA is TGTGCCAGCACCAAGGACAGACGGTCCTACGAGCAGTACTTC.